The TCR beta chain described here comes from a study of T cell repertoires in cytomegalovirus infection. The CDR3 spans 14 residues. After removal of 6 bases from V and 4 bases from J, the junction contained 10 bases not matched to a gene. The germline V gene has CDR1 DFQATT and CDR2 SNEGSKA (reference sequence). TCRdb redid the calling of the reads with MiXCR, one entry per CDR3 protein. The repertoire holds more than 250,000 distinct CDR3 sequences, with roughly 13% as singletons. This receptor was identified in a human donor in good health (CMV status not recorded). Some clones in this sample may be carry-over from other donors' samples. This sequence joins TRBV20-1 and TRBJ2-5, with 8 positions matching TRBD2. What was sequenced was PBMCs. The CDR3 DNA sequence: TGCAGTGCCTCTATAGCGGGACCCCCAGAGACCCAGTACTTC. Translated, it gives CSASIAGPPETQYF.